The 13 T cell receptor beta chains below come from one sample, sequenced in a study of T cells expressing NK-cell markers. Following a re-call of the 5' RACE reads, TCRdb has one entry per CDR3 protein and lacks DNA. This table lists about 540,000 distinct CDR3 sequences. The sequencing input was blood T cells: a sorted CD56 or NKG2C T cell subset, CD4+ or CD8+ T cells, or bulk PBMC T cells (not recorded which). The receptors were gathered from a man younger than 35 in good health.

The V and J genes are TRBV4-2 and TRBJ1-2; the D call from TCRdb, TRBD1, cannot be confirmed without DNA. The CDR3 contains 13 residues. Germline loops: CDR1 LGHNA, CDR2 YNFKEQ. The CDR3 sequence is CASSPGENYGYTF.

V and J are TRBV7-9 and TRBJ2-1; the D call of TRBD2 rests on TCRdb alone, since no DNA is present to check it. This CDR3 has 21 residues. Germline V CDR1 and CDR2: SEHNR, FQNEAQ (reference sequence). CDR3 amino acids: CASSLGMGGLAGGRSYNEQFF.

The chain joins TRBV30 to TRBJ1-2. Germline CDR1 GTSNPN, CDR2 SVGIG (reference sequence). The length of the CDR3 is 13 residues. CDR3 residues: CAWGDRGVYGYTF. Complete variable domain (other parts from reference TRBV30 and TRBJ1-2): SQTIHQWPATLVQPVGSPLSLECTVEGTSNPNLYWYRQAAGRGLQLLFYSVGIGQISSEVPQNLSASRPQDRQFILSSKKLLLSDSGFYLCAWGDRGVYGYTFGSGTRLTVV.

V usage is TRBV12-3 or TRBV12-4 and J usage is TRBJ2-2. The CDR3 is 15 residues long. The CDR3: CASSLSHGPTGELFF.

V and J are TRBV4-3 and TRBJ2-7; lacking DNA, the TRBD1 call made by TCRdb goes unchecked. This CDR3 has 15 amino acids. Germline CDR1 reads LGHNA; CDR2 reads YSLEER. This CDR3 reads CASSGNRQGFDEQYF.

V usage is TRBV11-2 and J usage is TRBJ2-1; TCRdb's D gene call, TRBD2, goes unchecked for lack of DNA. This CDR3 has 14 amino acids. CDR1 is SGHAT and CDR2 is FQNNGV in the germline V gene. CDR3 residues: CASSPSGKLNEQFF.

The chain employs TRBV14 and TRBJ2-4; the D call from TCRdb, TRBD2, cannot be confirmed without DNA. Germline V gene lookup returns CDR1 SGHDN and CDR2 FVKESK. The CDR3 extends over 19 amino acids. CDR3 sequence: CASSQEGLAGGDTKNIQYF.

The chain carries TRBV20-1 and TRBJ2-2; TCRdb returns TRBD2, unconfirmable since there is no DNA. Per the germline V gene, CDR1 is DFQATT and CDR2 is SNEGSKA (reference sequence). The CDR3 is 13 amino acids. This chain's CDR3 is CSAKRAVVGELFF.

CDR3 residues: CSARAPGASGRAFGNEQFF. The chain uses TRBV20-1 and TRBJ2-1; TCRdb gives TRBD2 as the D gene, but with no DNA this cannot be confirmed. The CDR3 spans 19 residues. Germline V CDR1 and CDR2: DFQATT, SNEGSKA (reference sequence).

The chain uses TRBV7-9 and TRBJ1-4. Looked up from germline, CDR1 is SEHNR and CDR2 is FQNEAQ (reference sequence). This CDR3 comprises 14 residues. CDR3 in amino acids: CASSSRGGKEKLFF.

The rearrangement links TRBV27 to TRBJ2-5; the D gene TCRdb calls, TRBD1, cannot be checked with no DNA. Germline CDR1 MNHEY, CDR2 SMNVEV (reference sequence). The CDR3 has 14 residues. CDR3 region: CASSVQGTGLDQYF.

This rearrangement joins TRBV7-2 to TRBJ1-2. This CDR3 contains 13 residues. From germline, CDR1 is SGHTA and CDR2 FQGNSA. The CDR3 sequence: CASSLEGNYGYTF.

The CDR3 loop reads CASTLGGGDTQYF. The chain uses TRBV12-3 or TRBV12-4 and TRBJ2-3; TCRdb reports TRBD1, a call that lacks DNA to check it against. This CDR3 spans 13 amino acids.